A single sample is the source of the 25 T cell receptor beta chains below, sequenced in a study of T cells after yellow fever vaccination. TCRdb re-called the 5' RACE reads with MiXCR, one entry per CDR3 protein. The sample gives 250,000 to 300,000 distinct CDR3 sequences, under 15% of which show up once; about 0.51% is in the top ten. The sequenced sample was CD4+ T cells sorted from PBMCs, obtained 45 days after the yellow fever booster vaccination. The origin of the receptors is a man aged 30 to 39 who received the YFV17D yellow fever vaccine.

This clonotype occurred a few times. The rearrangement uses TRBV5-1 and TRBJ2-6, with D possibly being TRBD2 (5 bases). CDR3 length equals 15 residues. Per the germline V gene, CDR1 is SGHRS and CDR2 is YFSETQ. V gave up 5 bases and J gave up 4 bases, with 13 bases separating them. CDR3 amino acids: CASSYDPGGANVLTF. CDR3 coding DNA: TGCGCCAGCAGTTATGACCCGGGGGGGGCCAACGTCCTGACTTTC.

The table lists this clonotype with a few counts. This chain joins TRBV20-1 and TRBJ2-3; D perhaps matches TRBD2 (6 bases). Germline V gene sequence: CDR1 DFQATT, CDR2 SNEGSKA (reference sequence). The CDR3 extends over 15 amino acids. V was pared by 0 bases and J by 3 bases, with 13 bases between. CDR3 coding DNA: TGCAGTGCTAGAGATCAGCGCGGGAAGACAGATACGCAGTATTTT. Translating it yields CSARDQRGKTDTQYF.

This clonotype was picked up a small number of times. V gene TRBV12-3 or TRBV12-4 combines with J gene TRBJ1-1; tentative D call: TRBD1 (5 bases). There are 13 residues in the CDR3. The V gene lost 6 bases and the J gene lost 6 bases, with 14 bases spanning the gap. In DNA, the CDR3 is TGTGCCAGCAGGGAGGGGTTCGCGGCTGAAGCTTTCTTT. Protein sequence: CASREGFAAEAFF.

This clonotype was counted only a few times. The chain carries TRBV20-1 and TRBJ2-1; D gene unclear. V lost 3 bases to trimming and J lost 0 bases, with 15 bases between them. This CDR3 has 16 amino acids. In germline, CDR1 is DFQATT, CDR2 SNEGSKA (reference sequence). The CDR3: CSARLTGASSYNEQFF. The CDR3 DNA reads TGCAGTGCTAGGCTGACTGGCGCTAGCTCCTACAATGAGCAGTTCTTC.

This clonotype has only a few counts. The CDR3 sequence is CSVEQINEQFF. DNA for the CDR3: TGCAGCGTTGAACAGATCAATGAGCAGTTCTTC. This chain uses TRBV29-1 with TRBJ2-1; D gene uncertain. Trimming shortened V by 2 bases and J by 6 bases, and 5 bases separated the two germline ends. The CDR3 is made up of 11 amino acids. Germline CDR1 reads SQVTM; CDR2 reads ANQGSEA.

The V and J genes are TRBV3-1 and TRBJ2-7; no firm D call. Trimming removed 0 bases from V and 5 bases from J, with 5 bases in between. CDR3 length equals 12 residues. Looked up from germline, CDR1 is LGHDT and CDR2 is YNNKEL (reference sequence). CDR3 loop: CASSQDRHEQYF. The DNA of the CDR3 is TGTGCCAGCAGCCAAGATCGCCACGAGCAGTACTTC.

This chain uses TRBV29-1 with TRBJ2-2; 7 bases align to TRBD1. With V trimmed by 7 bases and J by 4 bases, 9 bases remained unmatched. CDR1 is SQVTM, CDR2 ANQGSEA, per germline. The CDR3 totals 14 residues. The CDR3 region is CSGGTGVPTGELFF. The CDR3 region has the DNA TGCAGCGGGGGTACAGGGGTTCCCACCGGGGAGCTGTTTTTT.

The CDR3 spells CASSGGVGRRDTQYF. The CDR3 DNA sequence: TGTGCCAGCAGCGGCGGGGTGGGTCGACGAGATACGCAGTATTTT. The rearrangement links TRBV7-9 to TRBJ2-3; D is perhaps TRBD2 (6 bases). CDR1 SEHNR and CDR2 FQNEAQ come from the germline V gene (reference sequence). Between the trimmed V and J ends, which lost 5 bases and 5 bases, there was a span of 17 bases. There are 15 residues in the CDR3.

The chain links TRBV10-3 to TRBJ2-7; possible D gene TRBD1, 7 bases. CDR1 ENHRY and CDR2 SYGVKD come from the germline V gene. V was pared by 6 bases and J by 7 bases, with 13 bases between. The CDR3 consists of 12 residues. Here the CDR3 reads CAISRDSGEQYF. CDR3 DNA: TGTGCCATCAGCAGGGACAGCGGGGAGCAGTACTTC.

This clonotype has only a few counts. The rearrangement uses TRBV7-2 and TRBJ1-3; possible D gene TRBD1, 5 bases. Germline CDR1 is SGHTA and CDR2 is FQGNSA. This CDR3 has 15 residues. The V end lost 6 bases, the J end lost 0 bases, and 12 bases lay between the germline ends. The CDR3 loop reads CASSRQTHSGNTIYF. The DNA for the CDR3 is TGTGCCAGCAGTCGACAGACCCACTCTGGAAACACCATATATTTT.

This clonotype came up many times. V usage is TRBV7-2 and J usage is TRBJ2-3; 8 bases line up with TRBD2. The germline V gene encodes CDR1 SGHTA and CDR2 FQGNSA. V lost 5 bases, J lost 4 bases, and 5 bases stayed unmatched. CDR3 size: 14 residues. The CDR3 nucleotides are TGTGCCAGCAGCCTCGGACTAGCTGCAGATACGCAGTATTTT. As protein: CASSLGLAADTQYF.

The chain joins TRBV7-2 to TRBJ2-6; D gene uncertain. Trimming left V 6 bases short and J 0 bases short, with 12 bases between. In germline, CDR1 is SGHTA, CDR2 FQGNSA. This CDR3 spans 16 amino acids. The CDR3 region has the DNA TGTGCCAGCAGTGGACGGGCCCTCTCTGGGGCCAACGTCCTGACTTTC. Encoded protein: CASSGRALSGANVLTF.

The CDR3 loop reads CSARSLAGGPSYNEQFF. CDR3 nucleotide sequence: TGCAGTGCTAGATCACTAGCGGGAGGGCCGTCCTACAATGAGCAGTTCTTC. This sequence joins TRBV20-1 and TRBJ2-1; 13 positions match TRBD2. CDR1 DFQATT and CDR2 SNEGSKA come from the germline V gene (reference sequence). The CDR3 is made up of 17 amino acids. V was clipped by 2 bases and J by 1 base; unmatched bases: 5.

This clonotype was counted ten times or more. The chain joins TRBV7-6 to TRBJ2-1; D perhaps matches TRBD2 (6 bases). Looked up from germline, CDR1 is SGHVS and CDR2 is FNYEAQ. Trimming left V 6 bases short and J 6 bases short, with 12 bases between. The CDR3 contains 13 residues. CDR3: CASSPLGGNEQFF. CDR3 nucleotide sequence: TGTGCCAGCAGTCCGTTGGGGGGCAATGAGCAGTTCTTC.

This clonotype was found a few times. The gene calls are TRBV20-1 and TRBJ2-7; D is perhaps TRBD1 (6 bases). Per germline, CDR1 DFQATT and CDR2 SNEGSKA (reference sequence). This CDR3 contains 12 residues. Trimming removed 5 bases at V and 6 bases at J, with 14 bases between. Here the CDR3 DNA reads TGCAGTGCTGACCGGGGACACTCCGAGCAGTACTTC. Protein: CSADRGHSEQYF.

This clonotype was seen ten or more times. This rearrangement joins TRBV20-1 to TRBJ2-7, with D hard to call. The CDR3 runs to 15 residues. V lost 0 bases, J lost 2 bases, and 14 bases lay in between. Germline assignment: CDR1 DFQATT and CDR2 SNEGSKA (reference sequence). The CDR3 sequence: CSARDQSSNPYEQYF. CDR3 DNA sequence: TGCAGTGCTAGAGATCAGAGTAGCAACCCCTACGAGCAGTACTTC.

In its sample, this clonotype was seen a few times. The gene calls are TRBV9 and TRBJ2-7; unclear D gene. Trimming pared 4 bases from V and 2 bases from J, leaving 16 bases between. The CDR3 is made up of 15 amino acids. Germline V lookup: CDR1 SGDLS, CDR2 YYNGEE. CDR3: CASSPGALVTYEQYF. For the CDR3, the DNA is TGTGCCAGCAGCCCAGGCGCCCTAGTAACCTACGAGCAGTACTTC.

This clonotype was observed a few times. The J gene is TRBJ2-5, the V gene TRBV29-1; unclear D gene. This CDR3 spans 12 amino acids. V was clipped by 5 bases and J by 1 base, with 8 bases between them. In germline, CDR1 is SQVTM, CDR2 ANQGSEA. CDR3 bases: TGCAGCGTTCGGAGAGCCCAAGAGACCCAGTACTTC. Protein: CSVRRAQETQYF.

This rearrangement joins TRBV12-3 or TRBV12-4 to TRBJ2-3; TRBD2 is a possible D gene (6 bases). CDR3 length equals 14 residues. Trimming removed 3 bases from V and 4 bases from J, with 11 bases in between. DNA of the CDR3: TGTGCCAGCAGTTTTCGGGACTTTTCAGATACGCAGTATTTT. Translation: CASSFRDFSDTQYF.

The genes are TRBV5-1 and TRBJ2-5; TRBD1 matches at 8 bases. This CDR3 is built from 17 residues. The ends lost 8 bases at V and 5 bases at J; junction bases unmatched: 20. Germline values: CDR1 SGHRS, CDR2 YFSETQ. Written as DNA, the CDR3 is TGCGCCAGAAGCCGGCTGGGCCAATCAGGGGGCGGTGAGACCCAGTACTTC. Its translation is CARSRLGQSGGGETQYF.

The J gene is TRBJ2-1, the V gene TRBV20-1; a possible D gene is TRBD1 (5 bases). The CDR3 length is 14 residues. CDR1 and CDR2 from the germline V gene are DFQATT and SNEGSKA (reference sequence). Trimming pared 0 bases from V and 7 bases from J, leaving 13 bases between. The CDR3 region is CSARDTGRVNEQFF. The CDR3 coding sequence is TGCAGTGCTAGAGATACGGGCAGGGTAAATGAGCAGTTCTTC.

This clonotype was seen a few times. The chain couples TRBV11-2 to TRBJ2-3; 12 bases fit TRBD1. With 4 bases clipped from V and 1 base from J, the junction kept 6 bases outside the gene matches. The CDR3 is 17 residues long. Germline lookup yields CDR1 SGHAT and CDR2 FQNNGV. DNA for the CDR3: TGTGCCAGCAGCTACCGGGACAGGGGGCGCGGCACAGATACGCAGTATTTT. Its protein is CASSYRDRGRGTDTQYF.

As concerns this clonotype: An end of the junction does not agree with germline; a read error may underlie this. The rearrangement links TRBV7-2 to TRBJ2-2; a possible D gene is TRBD1 (6 bases). This CDR3 region has 17 residues. Germline V gene lookup returns CDR1 SGHTA and CDR2 FQGNSA. CDR3 nucleotides: TGTGCCAGCAGCCCGCTAAAGGGACATAGGAACACCAGGGAGCTGTTTTTT. This sequence encodes CASSPLKGHRNTRELFF.

This clonotype was observed a handful of times. The chain recombines TRBV6-4 with TRBJ2-1, with no clear D. Trimming cost V 4 bases and J 8 bases, with 12 bases left between them. Looked up from germline, CDR1 is MRHNA and CDR2 is SNTAGT. The CDR3 runs 13 residues. The CDR3 protein is CASSATLGYEQFF. The CDR3 DNA reads as TGTGCCAGCAGTGCAACTCTAGGGTATGAGCAGTTCTTC.

This clonotype was detected only once. The chain combines TRBV5-6 with TRBJ2-7; 10 bases agree with TRBD1. The CDR3 loop spans 13 amino acids. J was trimmed by 7 bases and V by 4 bases; bases with no gene match: 5. The germline V gene encodes CDR1 SGHDT and CDR2 YYEEEE. CDR3 loop: CASSGDRGGEQYF. The CDR3 nucleotides are TGTGCCAGCAGCGGGGACAGGGGAGGAGAGCAGTACTTC.